The source of this TCR beta chain is a study of T cell responses to AZD1222 COVID-19 vaccine. The study, taken as a whole, reports: A mostly white British donor set with more females was recruited, and clonal diversity was possibly underestimated. Compared with day 0, the breadth and depth of the Spike-specific TCR repertoire rose significantly after two doses of AZD1222. Samples come after the peak T cell response, not at day 14.

This clone was found once. Its cognate antigen is unknown. Produced via immunoSEQ multiplex PCR; TCRdb's table is partial and in-frame only. The table includes around 100,000 clones, around 90% detected once. Germline CDR1 MNHEY, CDR2 SMNVEV (reference sequence). The CDR3 covers 15 residues. Trimming removed 3 bases from V and 0 bases from J; junction bases left unmatched: 1. This clonotype was obtained from an adult in good health. The chain employs TRBV27 and TRBJ2-2; TRBD2 aligns across 7 bases. The sample consisted of peripheral blood, taken on day 0 of AZD1222 vaccination. The CDR3 DNA sequence: TGTGCCAGCAGTTTGGGACTAACGAACACCGGGGAGCTGTTTTTT. Encoded protein: CASSLGLTNTGELFF.